This TCR beta chain was sequenced for a study of T cells after yellow fever vaccination. The V gene's germline CDR1 is SGHRS and CDR2 YFSETQ. J was trimmed by 3 bases and V by 3 bases; bases with no gene match: 10. This CDR3 comprises 17 residues. TCRdb used MiXCR to reprocess the 5' RACE reads, holding one entry per CDR3 protein. In the table there are some 500,000 distinct CDR3 sequences, around an eighth of which are singletons. This specimen was PBMCs, taken on the day of the yellow fever booster vaccination. This clonotype was sampled from a man aged 25 to 40 who received the YFV17D yellow fever vaccine. The gene calls are TRBV5-1 and TRBJ2-3; 10 bases match TRBD1. For the CDR3, the DNA is TGCGCCAGCAGCTGGGGCCCGCTGGGACAGGGGACAGATACGCAGTATTTT. Translating gives CASSWGPLGQGTDTQYF.